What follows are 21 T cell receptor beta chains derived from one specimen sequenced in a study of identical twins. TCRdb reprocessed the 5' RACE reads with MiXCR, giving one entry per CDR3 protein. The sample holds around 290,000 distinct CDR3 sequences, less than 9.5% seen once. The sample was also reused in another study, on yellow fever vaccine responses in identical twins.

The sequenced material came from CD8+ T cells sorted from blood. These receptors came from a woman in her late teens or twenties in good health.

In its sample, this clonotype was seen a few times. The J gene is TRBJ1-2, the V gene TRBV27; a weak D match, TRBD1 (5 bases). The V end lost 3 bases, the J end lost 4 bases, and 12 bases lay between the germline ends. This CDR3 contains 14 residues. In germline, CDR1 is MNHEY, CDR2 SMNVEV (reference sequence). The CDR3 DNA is TGTGCCAGCAGTTTCGGGGCGGGTGGCTATGGCTACACCTTC. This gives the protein CASSFGAGGYGYTF.

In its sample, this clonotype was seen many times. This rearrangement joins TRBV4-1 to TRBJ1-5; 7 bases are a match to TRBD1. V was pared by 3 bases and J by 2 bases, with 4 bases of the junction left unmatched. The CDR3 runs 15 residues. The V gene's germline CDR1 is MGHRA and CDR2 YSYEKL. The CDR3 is CASSHPRGGNQPQHF. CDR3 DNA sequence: TGCGCCAGCAGCCACCCCAGGGGGGGCAATCAGCCCCAGCATTTT.

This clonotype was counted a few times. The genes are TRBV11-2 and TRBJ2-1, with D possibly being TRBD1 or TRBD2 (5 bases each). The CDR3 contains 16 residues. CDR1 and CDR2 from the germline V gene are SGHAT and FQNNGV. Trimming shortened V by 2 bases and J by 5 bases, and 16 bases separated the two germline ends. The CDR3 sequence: CASSLSFGTVDNEQFF. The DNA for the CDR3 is TGTGCCAGCAGCTTATCCTTTGGGACCGTCGACAATGAGCAGTTCTTC.

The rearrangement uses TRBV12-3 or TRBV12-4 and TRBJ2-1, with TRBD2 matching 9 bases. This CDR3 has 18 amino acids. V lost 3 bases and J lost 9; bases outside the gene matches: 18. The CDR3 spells CASSFAGPASGAVVEQFF. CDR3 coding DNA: TGTGCCAGCAGTTTCGCGGGTCCGGCTAGCGGGGCTGTTGTTGAGCAGTTCTTC.

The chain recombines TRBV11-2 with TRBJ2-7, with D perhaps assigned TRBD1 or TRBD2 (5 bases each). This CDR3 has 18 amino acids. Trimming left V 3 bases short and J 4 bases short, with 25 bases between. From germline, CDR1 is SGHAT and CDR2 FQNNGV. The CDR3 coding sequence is TGTGCCAGCAGCTTTAGACCCAAAGGGACCGAGGAGGCGTACGAGCAGTACTTC. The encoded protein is CASSFRPKGTEEAYEQYF.

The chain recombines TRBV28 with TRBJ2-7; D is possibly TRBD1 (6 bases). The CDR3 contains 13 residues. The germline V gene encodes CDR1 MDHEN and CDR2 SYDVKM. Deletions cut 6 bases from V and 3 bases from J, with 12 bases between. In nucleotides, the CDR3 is TGTGCCAGCAGGAAAGGACAGATCTACGAGCAGTACTTC. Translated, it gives CASRKGQIYEQYF.

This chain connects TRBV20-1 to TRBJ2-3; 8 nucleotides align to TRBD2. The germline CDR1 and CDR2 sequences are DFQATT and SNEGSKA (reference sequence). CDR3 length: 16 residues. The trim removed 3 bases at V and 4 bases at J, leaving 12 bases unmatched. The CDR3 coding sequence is TGCAGTGCTAGGTTTTTAGCAGCGGGAGATGCAGATACGCAGTATTTT. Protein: CSARFLAAGDADTQYF.

Written as DNA, the CDR3 is TGTGCCAGCAGTTACAGGGAAGTTAGGAACACCGGGGAGCTGTTTTTT. The encoded protein is CASSYREVRNTGELFF. The rearrangement uses TRBV6-2 or TRBV6-3 and TRBJ2-2; D gene ambiguous. Between the trimmed V and J ends, which lost 2 bases and 1 base, there was a span of 11 bases. Germline loops: CDR1 MNHEY, CDR2 SVGEGT. This CDR3 is built from 16 residues.

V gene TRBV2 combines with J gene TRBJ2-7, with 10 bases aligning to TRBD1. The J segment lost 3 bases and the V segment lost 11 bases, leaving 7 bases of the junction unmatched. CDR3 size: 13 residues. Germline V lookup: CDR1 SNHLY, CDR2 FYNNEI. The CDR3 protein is CAAWGQGSYEQYF. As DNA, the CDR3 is TGTGCCGCATGGGGACAGGGGAGCTACGAGCAGTACTTC.

The CDR3, as DNA: TGTGCCCGCAGGAGGGTAGCTTTCTTT. Translated, it gives CARRRVAFF. The chain joins TRBV19 to TRBJ1-1; D unclear. There are 9 residues in the CDR3. Trimming removed 11 bases from V and 10 bases from J, with 11 bases in between. Germline V CDR1 and CDR2: LNHDA, SQIVND (reference sequence).

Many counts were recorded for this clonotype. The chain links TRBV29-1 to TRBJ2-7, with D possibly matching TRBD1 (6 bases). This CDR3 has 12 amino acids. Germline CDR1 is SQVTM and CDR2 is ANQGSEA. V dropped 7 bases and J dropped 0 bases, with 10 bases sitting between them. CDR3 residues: CSGLTGSYEQYF. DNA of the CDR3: TGCAGCGGCCTGACAGGCTCCTACGAGCAGTACTTC.

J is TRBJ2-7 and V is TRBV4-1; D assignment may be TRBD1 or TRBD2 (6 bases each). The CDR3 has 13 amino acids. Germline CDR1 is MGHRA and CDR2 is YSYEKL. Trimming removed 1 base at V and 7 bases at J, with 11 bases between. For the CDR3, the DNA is TGCGCCAGCAGCCAAGGGGGGGCCCGGGAGCAGTACTTC. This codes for CASSQGGAREQYF.

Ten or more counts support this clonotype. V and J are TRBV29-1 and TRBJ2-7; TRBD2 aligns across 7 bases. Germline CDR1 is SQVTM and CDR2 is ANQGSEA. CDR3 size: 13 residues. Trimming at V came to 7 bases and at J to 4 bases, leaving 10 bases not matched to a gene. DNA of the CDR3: TGCAGCGCCGAACCCAGGGAGGGTTACGAGCAGTACTTC. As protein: CSAEPREGYEQYF.

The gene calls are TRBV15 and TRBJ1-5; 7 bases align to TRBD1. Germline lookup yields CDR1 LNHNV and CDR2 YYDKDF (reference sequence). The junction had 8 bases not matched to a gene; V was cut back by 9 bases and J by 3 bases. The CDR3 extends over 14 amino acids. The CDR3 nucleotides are TGTGCCACAAAATGGACAGGCGTCAATCAGCCCCAGCATTTT. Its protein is CATKWTGVNQPQHF.

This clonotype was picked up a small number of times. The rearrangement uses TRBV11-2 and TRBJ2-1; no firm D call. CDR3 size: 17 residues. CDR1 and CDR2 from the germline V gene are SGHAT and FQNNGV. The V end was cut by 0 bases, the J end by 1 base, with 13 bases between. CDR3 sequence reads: CASSLDRQSLSYNEQFF. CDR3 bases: TGTGCCAGCAGCTTAGATCGCCAGTCCTTGTCCTACAATGAGCAGTTCTTC.

The CDR3 region is CSAREHGTDYEQYF. The CDR3 DNA reads TGCAGTGCTAGAGAGCACGGGACAGACTACGAGCAGTACTTC. This chain joins TRBV20-1 and TRBJ2-7; TRBD1 matches 7 bases. Germline loops: CDR1 DFQATT, CDR2 SNEGSKA (reference sequence). The CDR3 is made up of 14 amino acids. V lost 0 bases, J lost 3 bases, and 5 bases stayed unmatched.

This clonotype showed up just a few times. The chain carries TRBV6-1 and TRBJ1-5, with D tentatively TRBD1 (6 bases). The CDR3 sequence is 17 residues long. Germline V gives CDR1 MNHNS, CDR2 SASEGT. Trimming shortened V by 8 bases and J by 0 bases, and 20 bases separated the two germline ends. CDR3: CASENKQGPYSNQPQHF. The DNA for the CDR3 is TGTGCCAGCGAAAACAAGCAGGGGCCTTATAGCAATCAGCCCCAGCATTTT.

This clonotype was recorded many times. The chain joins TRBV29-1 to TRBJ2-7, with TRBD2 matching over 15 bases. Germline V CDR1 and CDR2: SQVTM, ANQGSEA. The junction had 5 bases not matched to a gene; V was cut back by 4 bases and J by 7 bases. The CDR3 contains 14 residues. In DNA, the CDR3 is TGCAGCGTTGCGGGACTAGCGGGAGGTGGAGAGCAGTACTTC. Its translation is CSVAGLAGGGEQYF.

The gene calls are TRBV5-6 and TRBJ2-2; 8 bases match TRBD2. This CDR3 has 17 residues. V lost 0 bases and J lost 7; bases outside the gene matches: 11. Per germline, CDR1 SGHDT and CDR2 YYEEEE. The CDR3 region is CASSLVSHRGGVGELFF. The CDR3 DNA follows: TGTGCCAGCAGCTTGGTTTCTCACCGGGGGGGAGTCGGGGAGCTGTTTTTT.

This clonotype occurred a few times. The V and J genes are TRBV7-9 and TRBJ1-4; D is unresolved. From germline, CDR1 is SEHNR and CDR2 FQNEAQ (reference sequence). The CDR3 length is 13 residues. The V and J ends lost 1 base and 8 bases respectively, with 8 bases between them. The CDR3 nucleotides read TGTGCCAGCAGCTTAGGGGTACTGGAAAAACTGTTTTTT. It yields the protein CASSLGVLEKLFF. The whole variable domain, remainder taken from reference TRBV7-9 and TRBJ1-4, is DTGVSQNPRHKITKRGQNVTFRCDPISEHNRLYWYRQTLGQGPEFLTYFQNEAQLEKSRLLSDRFSAERPKGSFSTLEIQRTEQGDSAMYLCASSLGVLEKLFFGSGTQLSVL.

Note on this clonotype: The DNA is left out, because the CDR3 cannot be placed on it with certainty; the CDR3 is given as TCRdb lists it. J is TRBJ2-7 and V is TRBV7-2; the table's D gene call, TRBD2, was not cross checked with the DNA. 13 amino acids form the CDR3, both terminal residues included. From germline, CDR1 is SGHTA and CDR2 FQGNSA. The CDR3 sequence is CASSLVGEGIRYF.